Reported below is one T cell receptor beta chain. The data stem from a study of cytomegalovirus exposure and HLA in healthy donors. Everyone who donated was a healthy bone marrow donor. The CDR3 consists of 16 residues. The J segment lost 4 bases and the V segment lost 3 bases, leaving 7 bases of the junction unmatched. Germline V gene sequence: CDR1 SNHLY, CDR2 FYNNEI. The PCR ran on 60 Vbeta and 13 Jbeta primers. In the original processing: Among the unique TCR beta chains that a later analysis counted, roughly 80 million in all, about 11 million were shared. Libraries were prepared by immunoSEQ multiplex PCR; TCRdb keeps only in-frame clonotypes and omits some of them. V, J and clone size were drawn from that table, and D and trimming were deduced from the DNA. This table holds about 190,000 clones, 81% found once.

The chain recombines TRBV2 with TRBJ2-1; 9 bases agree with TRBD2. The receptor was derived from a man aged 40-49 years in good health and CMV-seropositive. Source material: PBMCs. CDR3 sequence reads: CASSDVAGDPYNEQFF. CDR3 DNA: TGTGCCAGCAGTGACGTAGCGGGGGACCCTTACAATGAGCAGTTCTTC.